This T cell receptor (beta chain) was found in a study of T cells in Graves' hyperthyroidism and ophthalmopathy. It was RNA transcripts that yielded the amplified TCR beta CDR3 regions. RT-PCR in the first round (using the HTBI primer set) targeted the TCR CDR3. TCRdb fed the multiplex PCR reads into MiXCR, producing one record per CDR3 protein. The repertoire has about 290,000 distinct CDR3 sequences, 16% of them found once; the top ten carry roughly 31%. Sequences were obtained from blood. The sequence was collected from a man younger than 45 with Graves' hyperthyroidism.

The CDR3 region is CASSPYAAAEYNEQFF. CDR3 in DNA: TGCGCCAGCAGCCCATACGCTGCAGCGGAATACAATGAGCAGTTCTTC. The rearrangement uses TRBV4-1 and TRBJ2-1; D may be TRBD2 (5 bases). The germline gives CDR1 MGHRA, CDR2 YSYEKL. The V and J ends lost 4 bases and 4 bases respectively, with 17 bases between them. The CDR3 is 16 amino acids.